A selection of T cell receptor beta chains follows, all from one sample in a study of T-cell reconstitution after alpha-beta-depleted transplantation in children. TCRdb recomputed calls from the PCR reads with MiXCR, one row per CDR3 protein. The table has approximately 980,000 distinct CDR3 sequences, about 29% seen once; the top ten hold over 25%. Sequenced here: PBMCs, mostly from graft donor cells, sampled 360 days after TCRalphabeta/CD19-depleted stem cell transplant. Receptors were obtained from a boy under two years old who had a stem cell transplant for SCID, so the T cells may come from the graft donor. CDR3s include the opening cysteine and the closing phenylalanine or tryptophan. The D gene is left open where the match is weak. Clone size, where shown, is once, few, many, or a class for clones that have expanded.

d_call	v_call	clone_size	j_call	cdr3_nt	cdr3_aa
.	TRBV9	.	TRBJ2-1	TGTGCCAGCAGCCCCCCAGGGACTCTAGGGGGTGGAGAGCAGTTCTTC	CASSPPGTLGGGEQFF
.	TRBV20-1	.	TRBJ2-3	TGCAGTGCTAGAGATCCCGGGGGACCCCTAGATACGCAGTATTTT	CSARDPGGPLDTQYF
.	TRBV3-1	once	TRBJ2-2	TGTGCCAGCAGCCTCCGGGCCGAGAACACCGGGGAGCTGTTTTTT	CASSLRAENTGELFF
.	TRBV12-3/TRBV12-4	few	TRBJ2-2	TGTGCCAGCAGACCCACAGGGATGGCCGGGGAGCTGTTTTTT	CASRPTGMAGELFF
.	TRBV7-2	.	TRBJ2-7	TGTGCCAGTTCCCCGGGACTCCAGACCTACGAGCAGTACTTC	CASSPGLQTYEQYF
TRBD1	TRBV20-1	few	TRBJ2-2	TGCAGTGCTGGGGGACAGCTGTACACCGGGGAGCTGTTTTTT	CSAGGQLYTGELFF
.	TRBV7-9	.	TRBJ2-2	TGTGCCAGCAGCTTAGAACAGTCCGGGGAGCTGTTTTTT	CASSLEQSGELFF
.	TRBV19	.	TRBJ2-5	TGTGCCAGTAGCATAAGGGCAGGCCTTGGGATGACCCAGTACTTC	CASSIRAGLGMTQYF
TRBD1	TRBV12-3/TRBV12-4	.	TRBJ2-3	TGTGCCAGCAGCCCTAGACAGGGGAATCTCCCAGATACGCAGTATTTT	CASSPRQGNLPDTQYF
.	TRBV5-1	.	TRBJ1-2	TGCGCCAGCAGCTACCTCTCGGCTAACTATGGCTACACCTTC	CASSYLSANYGYTF
.	TRBV12-3/TRBV12-4	few	TRBJ2-1	TGTGCCAGCAGTTTAATTCCAGTTGGGGAGCAGTTCTTC	CASSLIPVGEQFF
.	TRBV5-1	.	TRBJ2-7	TGCGCCAGCAGTCCTATACGGGGTGACGAGCAGTACTTC	CASSPIRGDEQYF
.	TRBV11-2	.	TRBJ2-4	TGTGCCAGCAGCTTCACCGGAGGATACATTCAGTACTTC	CASSFTGGYIQYF
.	TRBV5-1	few	TRBJ2-1	TGCGCCAGCAGCCAACAGGGCTACAGCTCCTACAATGAGCAGTTCTTC	CASSQQGYSSYNEQFF
.	TRBV24-1	few	TRBJ1-5	TGTGCCACCAGTGTTGAGGGTAATCAGCCCCAGCATTTT	CATSVEGNQPQHF
TRBD1	TRBV20-1	.	TRBJ2-7	TGCAGTGCTAGAAGACAGGGTAAATTCTACGAGCAGTACTTC	CSARRQGKFYEQYF
.	TRBV12-3/TRBV12-4	.	TRBJ1-5	TGTGCCAGCAGTCCCTCGGGACAAGTTAGCGTTGGCAATCAGCCCCAGCATTTT	CASSPSGQVSVGNQPQHF
TRBD1	TRBV6-5	many	TRBJ1-4	TGTGCCAGCAGTACGGGACAGGGATTTGATGAAAAACTGTTTTTT	CASSTGQGFDEKLFF
.	TRBV20-1	.	TRBJ2-1	TGCAGTGCTAGAGTCCGGGTGCGAGGACCTTACAATGAGCAGTTCTTC	CSARVRVRGPYNEQFF
TRBD1	TRBV15	few	TRBJ1-1	TGTGCCACCAGCAGACCGGACTACAGGGGATCCACTGAAGCTTTCTTT	CATSRPDYRGSTEAFF
.	TRBV24-1	.	TRBJ2-3	TGTGCCACCAGTGATCCGACCCCGAACCGTCCAGGGTGGAGCACAGATACGCAGTATTTT	CATSDPTPNRPGWSTDTQYF
TRBD2	TRBV11-2	.	TRBJ2-3	TGTGCCAGCAGCTTACAAGGACTAGCGGGGGCCGTACTACGTGGGGATACGCAGTATTTT	CASSLQGLAGAVLRGDTQYF
.	TRBV29-1	.	TRBJ2-5	TGCAGCGTTGAAAGGGGTAGGGAACAAGAGACCCAGTACTTC	CSVERGREQETQYF
.	TRBV20-1	many	TRBJ2-3	TGCAGTGCTAGGGGTTACACAGATACGCAGTATTTT	CSARGYTDTQYF
.	TRBV5-1	.	TRBJ1-1	TGCGCCAGCAGCTTGCACAAGAACACTGAAGCTTTCTTT	CASSLHKNTEAFF
.	TRBV11-2	few	TRBJ2-1	TGTGCCAGCAGCCCGTTCAACAATGAGCAGTTCTTC	CASSPFNNEQFF
.	TRBV4-2	.	TRBJ2-1	TGTGCCAGCAGCCAAGATATGAGGGGGGGCCTCGGTGAGCAGTTCTTC	CASSQDMRGGLGEQFF
TRBD1	TRBV11-1	few	TRBJ2-7	TGTGCCAGCAGCTTATTCGGCGGGACAGGAAACTCCTACGAGCAGTACTTC	CASSLFGGTGNSYEQYF
TRBD2	TRBV10-3	few	TRBJ2-3	TGTGCCATCAGTGAGTCGCTAGCGGGGGTGGATACGCAGTATTTT	CAISESLAGVDTQYF
.	TRBV18	.	TRBJ1-2	TGTGCCAGCTCACCCGGACCCCTTGGTGGCTACACCTTC	CASSPGPLGGYTF
.	TRBV5-5	few	TRBJ2-5	TGTGCCAGCAGCTTGTGGGGCTGGGAGACCCAGTACTTC	CASSLWGWETQYF
.	TRBV27	.	TRBJ2-7	TGTGCCAGCAGTCTAACGGCGGGGAACCCCTACGAGCAGTACTTC	CASSLTAGNPYEQYF
.	TRBV27	.	TRBJ1-5	TGTGCCAGCAGACCTAAGAAAGCGACAGGCAATCAGCCCCAGCATTTT	CASRPKKATGNQPQHF
TRBD2	TRBV29-1	few	TRBJ2-1	TGCAGCGTTTCGGCTAGCGGGGGTTACAATGAGCAGTTCTTC	CSVSASGGYNEQFF
.	TRBV27	.	TRBJ2-7	TGTGCCAGCAGTTTGTGGGGAGCTGGCGGCGAGCAGTACTTC	CASSLWGAGGEQYF
TRBD2	TRBV12-3/TRBV12-4	few	TRBJ2-3	TGTGCCAGCAGTCCCTTAGCGGGTCACCGCACAGATACGCAGTATTTT	CASSPLAGHRTDTQYF
.	TRBV5-1	few	TRBJ2-1	TGCGCCAGCAGCTTGGGAGGGCCCGATTACAATGAGCAGTTCTTC	CASSLGGPDYNEQFF
.	TRBV12-3/TRBV12-4	many	TRBJ1-1	TGTGCCAGCAGTTCGACGGCCAAAGGGACCACTGAAGCTTTCTTT	CASSSTAKGTTEAFF
TRBD1	TRBV5-5	.	TRBJ1-2	TGTGCCAGCAGCCAGGGACAGGGGCCAGATGGCTACACCTTC	CASSQGQGPDGYTF
.	TRBV7-6	once	TRBJ2-2	TGTGCCAGCAGCTTGGGGACTGGCGGGTCGGGGGAGCTGTTTTTT	CASSLGTGGSGELFF
.	TRBV7-6	.	TRBJ2-5	TGTGCCAGCAGCCCCGGGGCAGGCCTCCAAGAGACCCAGTACTTC	CASSPGAGLQETQYF